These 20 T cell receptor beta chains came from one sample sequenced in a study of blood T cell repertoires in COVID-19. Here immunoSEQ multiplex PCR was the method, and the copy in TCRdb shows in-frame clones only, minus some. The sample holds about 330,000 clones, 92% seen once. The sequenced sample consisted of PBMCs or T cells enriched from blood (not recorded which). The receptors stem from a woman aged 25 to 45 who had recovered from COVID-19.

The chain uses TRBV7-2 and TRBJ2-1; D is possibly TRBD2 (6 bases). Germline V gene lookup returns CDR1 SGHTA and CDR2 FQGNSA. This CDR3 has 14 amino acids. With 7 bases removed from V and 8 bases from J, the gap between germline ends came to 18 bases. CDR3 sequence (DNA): TGTGCCAGCATCTCGCGGAGGGAACTCCATGAGCAGTTCTTC. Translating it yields CASISRRELHEQFF.

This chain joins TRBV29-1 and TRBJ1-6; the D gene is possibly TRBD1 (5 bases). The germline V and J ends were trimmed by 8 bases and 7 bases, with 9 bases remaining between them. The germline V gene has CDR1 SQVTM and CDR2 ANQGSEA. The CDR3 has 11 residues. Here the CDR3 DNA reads TGCAGCCCAGGGCCGAATTCACCCCTCCACTTT. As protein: CSPGPNSPLHF. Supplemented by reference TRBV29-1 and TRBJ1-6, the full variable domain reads SAVISQKPSRDICQRGTSLTIQCQVDSQVTMMFWYRQQPGQSLTLIATANQGSEATYESGFVIDKFPISRPNLTFSTLTVSNMSPEDSSIYLCSPGPNSPLHFGNGTRLTVT.

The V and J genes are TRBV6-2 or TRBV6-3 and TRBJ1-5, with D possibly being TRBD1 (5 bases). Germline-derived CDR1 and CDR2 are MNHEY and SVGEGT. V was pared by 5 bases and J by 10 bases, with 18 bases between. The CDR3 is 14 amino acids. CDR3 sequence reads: CASSTDRPKEPQHF. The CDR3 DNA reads TGTGCCAGCAGTACAGACAGACCTAAAGAACCCCAGCATTTT.

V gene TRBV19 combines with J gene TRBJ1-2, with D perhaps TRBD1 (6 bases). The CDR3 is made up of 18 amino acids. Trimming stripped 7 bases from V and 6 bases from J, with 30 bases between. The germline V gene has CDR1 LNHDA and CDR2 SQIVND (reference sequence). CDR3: CASTSTLSPFRGPNGYTF. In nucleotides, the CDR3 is TGTGCCAGTACCTCTACCTTATCTCCCTTCAGGGGCCCTAATGGCTACACCTTC.

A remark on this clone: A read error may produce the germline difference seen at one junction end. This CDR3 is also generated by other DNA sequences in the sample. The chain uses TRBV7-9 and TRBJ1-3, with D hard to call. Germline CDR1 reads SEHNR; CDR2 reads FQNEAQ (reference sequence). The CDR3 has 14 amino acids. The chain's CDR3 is CASSFGGTGNTIYF. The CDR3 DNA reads TGTGCCAGTAGCTTTGGAGGGACTGGAAACACCATATATTTT.

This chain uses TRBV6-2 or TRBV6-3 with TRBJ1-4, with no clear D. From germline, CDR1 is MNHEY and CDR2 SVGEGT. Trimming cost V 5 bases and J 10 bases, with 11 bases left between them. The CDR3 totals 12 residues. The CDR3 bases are TGTGCCAGCAGTCCCGCGGGTAGAAAACTGTTTTTT. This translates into CASSPAGRKLFF.

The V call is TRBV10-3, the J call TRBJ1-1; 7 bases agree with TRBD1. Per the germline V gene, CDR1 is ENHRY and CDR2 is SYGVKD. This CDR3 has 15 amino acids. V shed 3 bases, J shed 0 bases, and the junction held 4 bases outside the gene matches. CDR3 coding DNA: TGTGCCATCAGTGACTCGGGACAGCTGAACACTGAAGCTTTCTTT. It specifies CAISDSGQLNTEAFF.

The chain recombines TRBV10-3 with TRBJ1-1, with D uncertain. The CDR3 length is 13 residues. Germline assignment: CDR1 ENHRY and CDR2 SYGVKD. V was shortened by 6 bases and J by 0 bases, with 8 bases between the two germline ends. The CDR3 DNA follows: TGTGCCATCAGCCTGGGCTTGAACACTGAAGCTTTCTTT. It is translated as CAISLGLNTEAFF.

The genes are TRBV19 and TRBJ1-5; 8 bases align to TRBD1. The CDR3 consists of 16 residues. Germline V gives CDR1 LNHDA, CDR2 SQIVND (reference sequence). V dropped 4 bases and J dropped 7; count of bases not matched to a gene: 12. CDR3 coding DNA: TGTGCCAGTAGTACCCTCTGGACAGGGCGTGGGCAGCCCCAGCATTTT. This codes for CASSTLWTGRGQPQHF.

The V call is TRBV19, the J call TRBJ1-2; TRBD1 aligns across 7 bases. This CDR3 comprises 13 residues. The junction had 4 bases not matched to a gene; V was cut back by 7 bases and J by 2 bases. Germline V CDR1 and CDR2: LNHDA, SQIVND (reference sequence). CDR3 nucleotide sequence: TGTGCCAGTACCGGACAGGCCAACTATGGCTACACCTTC. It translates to CASTGQANYGYTF.

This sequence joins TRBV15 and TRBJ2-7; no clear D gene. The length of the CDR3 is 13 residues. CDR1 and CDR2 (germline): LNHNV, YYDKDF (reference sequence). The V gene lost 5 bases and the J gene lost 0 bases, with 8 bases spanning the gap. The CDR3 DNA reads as TGTGCCACCAGCGAGAGAAACTCCTACGAGCAGTACTTC. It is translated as CATSERNSYEQYF.

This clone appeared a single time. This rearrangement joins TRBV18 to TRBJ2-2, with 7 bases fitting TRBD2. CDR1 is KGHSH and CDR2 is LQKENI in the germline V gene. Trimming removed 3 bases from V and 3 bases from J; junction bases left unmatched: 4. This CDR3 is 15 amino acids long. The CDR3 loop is CASSPLADYTGELFF. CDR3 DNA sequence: TGTGCCAGCTCACCCCTAGCGGACTACACCGGGGAGCTGTTTTTT.

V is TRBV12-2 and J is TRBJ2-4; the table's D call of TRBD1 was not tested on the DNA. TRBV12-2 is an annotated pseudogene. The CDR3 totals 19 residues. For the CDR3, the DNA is TGTGCAAGTCGCTTAGAAAGGAACGGGACAGCCCAAGCCAAAAACATTCAGTACTTC. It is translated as CASRLERNGTAQAKNIQYF.

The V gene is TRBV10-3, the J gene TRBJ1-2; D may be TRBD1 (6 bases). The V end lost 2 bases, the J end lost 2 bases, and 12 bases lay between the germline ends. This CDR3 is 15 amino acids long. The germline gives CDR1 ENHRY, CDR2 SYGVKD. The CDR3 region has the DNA TGTGCCATCAGTGAGCCTACGACAGGCAACTATGGCTACACCTTC. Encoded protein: CAISEPTTGNYGYTF.

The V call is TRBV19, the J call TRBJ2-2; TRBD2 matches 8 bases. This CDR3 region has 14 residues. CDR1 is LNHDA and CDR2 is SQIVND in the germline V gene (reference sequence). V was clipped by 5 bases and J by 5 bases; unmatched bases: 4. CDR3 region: CASSREGWTGELFF. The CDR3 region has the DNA TGTGCCAGTAGTCGGGAGGGCTGGACCGGGGAGCTGTTTTTT.

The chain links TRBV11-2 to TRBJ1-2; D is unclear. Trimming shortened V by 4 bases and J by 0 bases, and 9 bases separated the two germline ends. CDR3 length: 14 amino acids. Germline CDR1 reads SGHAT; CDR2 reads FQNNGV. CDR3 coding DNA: TGTGCCAGCAGCTCCCAGGTAGCTAACTATGGCTACACCTTC. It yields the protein CASSSQVANYGYTF.

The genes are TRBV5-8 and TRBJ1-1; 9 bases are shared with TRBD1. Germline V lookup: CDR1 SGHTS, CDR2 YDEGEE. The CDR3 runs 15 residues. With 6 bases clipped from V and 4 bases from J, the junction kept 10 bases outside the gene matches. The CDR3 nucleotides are TGTGCCAGCACCCGACAGGGGGAATGGGTCACTGAAGCTTTCTTT. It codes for CASTRQGEWVTEAFF. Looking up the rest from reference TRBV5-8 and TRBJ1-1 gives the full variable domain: EAGVTQSPTHLIKTRGQQATLRCSPISGHTSVYWYQQALGLGLQFLLWYDEGEERNRGNFPPRFSGRQFPNYSSELNVNALELEDSALYLCASTRQGEWVTEAFFGQGTRLTVV.

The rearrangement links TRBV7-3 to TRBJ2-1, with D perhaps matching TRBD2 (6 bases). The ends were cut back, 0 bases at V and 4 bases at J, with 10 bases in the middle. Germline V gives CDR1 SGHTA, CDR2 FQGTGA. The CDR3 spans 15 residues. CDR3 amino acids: CASSLTGGRYNEQFF. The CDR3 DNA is TGTGCCAGCAGCTTAACGGGAGGAAGATACAATGAGCAGTTCTTC.

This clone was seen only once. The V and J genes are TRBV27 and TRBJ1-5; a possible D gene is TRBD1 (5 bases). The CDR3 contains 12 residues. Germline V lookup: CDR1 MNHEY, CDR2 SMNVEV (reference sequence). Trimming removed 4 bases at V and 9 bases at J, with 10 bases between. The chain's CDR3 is CASSSVGGPQHF. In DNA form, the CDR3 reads TGTGCCAGCAGTTCCGTCGGGGGGCCCCAGCATTTT.

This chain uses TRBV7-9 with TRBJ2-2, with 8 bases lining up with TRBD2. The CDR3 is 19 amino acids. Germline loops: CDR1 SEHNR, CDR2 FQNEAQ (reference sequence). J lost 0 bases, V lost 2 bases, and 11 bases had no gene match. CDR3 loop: CASSLQRGLPNPNTGELFF. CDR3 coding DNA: TGTGCCAGCAGCTTACAGCGGGGGTTACCAAATCCGAACACCGGGGAGCTGTTTTTT.